The source of this T cell receptor beta chain is a study of OX40 agonist ivuxolimab in advanced cancers. Regarding the complete study: The costimulatory receptor OX40 (CD134) was targeted by ivuxolimab, a fully human IgG2 agonistic monoclonal antibody. Intravenous ivuxolimab was administered to patients every 2 weeks at six dose levels: 0.01, 0.1, 0.3, 1.5, 3 and 10 mg/kg. Of the 50 or so patients in dose escalation, around 19 had hepatocellular carcinoma, some 15 had melanoma, 9 had renal cell carcinoma and 9 had head and neck cancer. In the dose-escalation cohort, about four fifths of patients were male, and the mean age was 60 years with a range of 23 to 79. Prior anti-PD-1, anti-PD-L1 or anti-CTLA-4 therapy was permitted, and checkpoint inhibitors had been received by 30% to 40% of dose-escalation patients. Partial responses were achieved by three dose-escalation patients, of whom one had hepatocellular carcinoma and two had cutaneous melanoma. Peripheral TCRbeta sequencing aimed to test whether ivuxolimab altered TCR sequence diversity and caused clonal T-cell expansion. The paper reports the monotherapy dose-escalation portion (N of about 52 patients) of the phase I ivuxolimab trial. Broad study findings and their caveats: Which antigens the clonally expanded peripheral T cells were specific for was not determined. Low levels of normalized T-cell clonal expansion were also seen in some nonresponding patients. In the 0.1-3.0 mg/kg groups, partial responders were among the patients with the lowest normalized peripheral clonal expansion, particularly in CD8+ T cells. After ivuxolimab, expanded clones were on average more numerous among CD8+ T cells than among CD4+ T cells. At doses from 0.1 to 3.0 mg/kg, clonal expansion was seen in both CD4+ and CD8+ blood T cells between baseline and week 6.

Genomic DNA was isolated from the sorted cells so that the TCRbeta CDR3 region could be sequenced. TCRbeta CDR3 regions were sequenced using the immunoSEQ Assay. What TCRdb holds here is the immuneACCESS table cut down to in-frame rearrangements. Part of the clones is not present; checked against another copy, under half of the missing clones reflect an unresolved V gene, and the others are unexplained. A total of about 100,000 clones appear in this sample, approximately 90% of them only once. The top ten clonotypes cover 0.15% to 0.2% of the sample. The junction shows trimming of 6 bases on V and 2 bases on J, and the gene matches do not reach 5 bases of it. The CDR1 and CDR2 encoded by the germline V gene (reference sequence) are LNHDA and SQIVND. Inclusive of the bounding cysteine and phenylalanine, the CDR3 is 14 residues long. Only the CDR3 portion is preserved as DNA: 42 bases, with reading frame beginning at the first base.

This clone was picked up one time. It has no known antigen specificity. No base-level quality is on record; no much larger clone is a single base apart. The trial excluded patients who had a history of autoimmune disease or were on systemic immunosuppression. Peripheral blood for TCR sequencing was collected from all dose cohorts at baseline, on cycle 4 day 1, and on cycle 7 day 1. The samples were taken from a phase I, first-in-human, multicenter, open-label dose-escalation trial of ivuxolimab. Adults with locally advanced or metastatic head and neck squamous cell, hepatocellular, melanoma or renal cell carcinoma were enrolled in the trial. Before TCR sequencing, CD4+ T cells and CD8+ T cells were sorted from peripheral blood as separate populations.

Here the chain combines TRBV19 and TRBJ2-7; TRBD1 agrees with 9 junctional bases. Sequenced here: CD4+ or CD8+ T cells sorted from blood, sampled in a trial of the OX40 agonist ivuxolimab. The TCR originated in an adult with an advanced solid tumor such as melanoma, head and neck, liver or kidney cancer. CDR3 reads: CASSGTGWTYEQYF. The sequenced DNA is TGTGCCAGTAGCGGGACAGGGTGGACCTACGAGCAGTACTTC.